This T cell receptor beta chain was retrieved from a study of T cell repertoires in cytomegalovirus infection. As for this clonotype: What it binds is not known.

Germline loops: CDR1 WSHSY, CDR2 SAAADI. V lost 6 bases, J lost 5 bases, and 29 bases lay in between. The CDR3 is made up of 19 amino acids. Regarding the study as a whole: CMV carriers with the relevant HLA were identified by cumulative public TCR beta family frequency. CMV-specific TCR beta clonotypes restricted by HLA-C dominated the ex vivo response.

TCRdb called the reads again in MiXCR, with one record for every CDR3 protein. This sample has approximately 170,000 distinct CDR3 sequences, with approximately 17% found just once. J is TRBJ2-1 and V is TRBV10-2; D may be TRBD2 (5 bases). This receptor was identified in a human donor in good health (CMV status not recorded). Some clones in this sample may be carry-over from other donors' samples. Sequencing was performed on CD8+ T cells from PBMCs. The CDR3, as DNA: TGCGCCAGCAGACCTTATGAGGGTTTAGGCACAAGAGGCGACAATGAGCAGTTCTTC. As protein: CASRPYEGLGTRGDNEQFF.